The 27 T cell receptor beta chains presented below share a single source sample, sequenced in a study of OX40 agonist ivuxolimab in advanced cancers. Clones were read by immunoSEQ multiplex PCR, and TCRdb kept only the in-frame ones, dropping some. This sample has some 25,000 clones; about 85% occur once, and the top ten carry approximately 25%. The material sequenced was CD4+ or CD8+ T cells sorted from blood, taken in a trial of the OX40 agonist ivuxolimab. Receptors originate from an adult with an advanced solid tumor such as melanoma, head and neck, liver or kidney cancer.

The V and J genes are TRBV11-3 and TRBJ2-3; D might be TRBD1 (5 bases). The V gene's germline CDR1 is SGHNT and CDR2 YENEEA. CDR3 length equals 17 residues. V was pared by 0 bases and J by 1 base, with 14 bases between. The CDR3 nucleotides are TGTGCCAGCAGCTTAGAACTGGGGCTATTGGGCACAGATACGCAGTATTTT. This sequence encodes CASSLELGLLGTDTQYF.

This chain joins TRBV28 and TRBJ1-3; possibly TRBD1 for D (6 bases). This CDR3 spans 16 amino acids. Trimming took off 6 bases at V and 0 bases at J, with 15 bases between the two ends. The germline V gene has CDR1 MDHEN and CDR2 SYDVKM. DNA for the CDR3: TGTGCCAGCAGGCAACAGGGAGACCTCTCTGGAAACACCATATATTTT. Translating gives CASRQQGDLSGNTIYF.

The CDR3 bases are TGTGCCAGCAGTTATGCCAGGGCGGTCGAGCAGTACTTC. Translating it yields CASSYARAVEQYF. The rearrangement links TRBV6-6 to TRBJ2-7; tentatively, D is TRBD1 (5 bases). This CDR3 has 13 amino acids. Trimming took 3 bases from V and 6 from J, leaving 12 bases between them. Per germline, CDR1 MNHNY and CDR2 SVGAGI (reference sequence).

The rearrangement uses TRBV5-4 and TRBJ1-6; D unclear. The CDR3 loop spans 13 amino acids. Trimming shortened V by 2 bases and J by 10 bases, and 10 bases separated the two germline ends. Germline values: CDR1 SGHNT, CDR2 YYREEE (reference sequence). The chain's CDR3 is CASSFGVGSPLHF. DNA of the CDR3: TGTGCCAGCAGCTTTGGTGTAGGATCACCCCTCCACTTT. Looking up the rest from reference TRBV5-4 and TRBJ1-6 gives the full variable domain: ETGVTQSPTHLIKTRGQQVTLRCSSQSGHNTVSWYQQALGQGPQFIFQYYREEENGRGNFPPRFSGLQFPNYSSELNVNALELDDSALYLCASSFGVGSPLHFGNGTRLTVT.

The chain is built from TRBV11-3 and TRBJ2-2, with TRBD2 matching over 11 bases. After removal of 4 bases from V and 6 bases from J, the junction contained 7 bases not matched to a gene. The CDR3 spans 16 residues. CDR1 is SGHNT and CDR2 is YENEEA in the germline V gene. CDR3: CASSSRTSGYSGELFF. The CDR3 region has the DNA TGTGCCAGCAGCTCACGGACTAGCGGGTATTCCGGGGAGCTGTTTTTT.

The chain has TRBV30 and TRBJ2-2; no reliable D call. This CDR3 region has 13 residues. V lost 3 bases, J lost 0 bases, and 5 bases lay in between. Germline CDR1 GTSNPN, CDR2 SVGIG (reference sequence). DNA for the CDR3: TGTGCCTGGAGCCACACGAACACCGGGGAGCTGTTTTTT. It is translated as CAWSHTNTGELFF.

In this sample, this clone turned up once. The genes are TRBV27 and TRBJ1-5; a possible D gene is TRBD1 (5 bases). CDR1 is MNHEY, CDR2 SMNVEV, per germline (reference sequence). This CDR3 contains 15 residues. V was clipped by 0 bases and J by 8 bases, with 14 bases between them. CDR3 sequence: CASSLSGGFHEPQHF. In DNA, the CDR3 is TGTGCCAGCAGTTTATCGGGGGGGTTCCATGAGCCCCAGCATTTT.

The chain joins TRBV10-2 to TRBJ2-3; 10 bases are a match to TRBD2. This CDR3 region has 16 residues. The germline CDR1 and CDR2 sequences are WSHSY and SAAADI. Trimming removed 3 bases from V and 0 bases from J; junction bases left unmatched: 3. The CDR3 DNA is TGCGCCAGCAGTGAAGGACTAGCGGAGAGCACAGATACGCAGTATTTT. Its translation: CASSEGLAESTDTQYF.

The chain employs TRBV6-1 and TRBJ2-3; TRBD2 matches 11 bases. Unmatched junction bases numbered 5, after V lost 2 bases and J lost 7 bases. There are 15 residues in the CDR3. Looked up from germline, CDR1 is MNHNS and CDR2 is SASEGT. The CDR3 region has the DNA TGTGCCAGCAGTGAACTAGCGGGGGGTCTGAATACGCAGTATTTT. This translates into CASSELAGGLNTQYF.

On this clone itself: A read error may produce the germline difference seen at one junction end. The CDR3 bases are TGTGTCAGCAGCTCAGGGACAGGGGAAAATCAGCCCCAGCATTTT. Translation: CVSSSGTGENQPQHF. This chain uses TRBV13 with TRBJ1-5, with 10 bases that match TRBD1. The V gene's germline CDR1 is PRHDT and CDR2 FYEKMQ (reference sequence). The CDR3 is made up of 15 amino acids.

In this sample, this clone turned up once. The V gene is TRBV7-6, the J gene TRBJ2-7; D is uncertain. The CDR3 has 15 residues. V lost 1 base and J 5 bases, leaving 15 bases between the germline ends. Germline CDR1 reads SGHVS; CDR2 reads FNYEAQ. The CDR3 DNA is TGTGCCAGCAGCTTAGTTAGCCTATTCAGCGACGAGCAGTACTTC. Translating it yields CASSLVSLFSDEQYF.

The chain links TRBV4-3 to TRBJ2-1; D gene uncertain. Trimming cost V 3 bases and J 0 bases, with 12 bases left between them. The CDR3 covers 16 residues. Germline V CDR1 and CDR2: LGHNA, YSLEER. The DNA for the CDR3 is TGCGCCAGCAGCCAGCTCCCCCCCGGCTCCTACAATGAGCAGTTCTTC. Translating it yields CASSQLPPGSYNEQFF.

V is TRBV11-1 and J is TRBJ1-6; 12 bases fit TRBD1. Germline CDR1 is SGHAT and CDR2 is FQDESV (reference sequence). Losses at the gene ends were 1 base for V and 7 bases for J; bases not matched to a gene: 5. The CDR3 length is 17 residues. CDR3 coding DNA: TGTGCCAGCAGCTTAGAGGGACAGGGGGCGCGGAATTCACCCCTCCACTTT. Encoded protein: CASSLEGQGARNSPLHF.

The CDR3 spells CASSLVTGQEKLFF. CDR3 bases: TGTGCCAGCAGCTTAGTTACAGGGCAAGAAAAACTGTTTTTT. The V call is TRBV7-9, the J call TRBJ1-4, with a weak D call TRBD1 (6 bases). CDR1 is SEHNR, CDR2 FQNEAQ, per germline (reference sequence). Trimming removed 1 base at V and 8 bases at J, with 11 bases between. The CDR3 consists of 14 residues.

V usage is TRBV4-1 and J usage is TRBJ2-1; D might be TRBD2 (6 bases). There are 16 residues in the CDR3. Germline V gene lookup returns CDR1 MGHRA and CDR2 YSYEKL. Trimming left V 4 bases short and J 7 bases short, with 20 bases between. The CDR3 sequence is CASSPYVGGFENEQFF. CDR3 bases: TGCGCCAGCAGCCCATATGTGGGGGGTTTTGAAAATGAGCAGTTCTTC.

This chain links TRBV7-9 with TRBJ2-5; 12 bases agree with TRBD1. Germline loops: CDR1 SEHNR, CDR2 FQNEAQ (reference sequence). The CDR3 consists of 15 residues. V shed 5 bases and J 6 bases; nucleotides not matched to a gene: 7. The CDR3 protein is CASSPGTGGDKTQYF. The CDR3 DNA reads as TGTGCCAGCAGCCCCGGGACAGGGGGCGACAAGACCCAGTACTTC.

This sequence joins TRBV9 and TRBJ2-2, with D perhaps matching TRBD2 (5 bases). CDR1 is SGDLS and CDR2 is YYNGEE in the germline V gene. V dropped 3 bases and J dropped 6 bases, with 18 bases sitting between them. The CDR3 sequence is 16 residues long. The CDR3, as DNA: TGTGCCAGCAGCGCCGGGGTGATGGGTAACCCCGGGGAGCTGTTTTTT. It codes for CASSAGVMGNPGELFF.

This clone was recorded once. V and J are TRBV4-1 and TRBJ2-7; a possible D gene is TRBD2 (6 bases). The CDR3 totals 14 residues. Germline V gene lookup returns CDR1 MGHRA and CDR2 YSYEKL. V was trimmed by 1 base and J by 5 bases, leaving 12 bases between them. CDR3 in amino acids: CASSQAGLADEQYF. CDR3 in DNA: TGCGCCAGCAGCCAAGCAGGTTTAGCGGACGAGCAGTACTTC.

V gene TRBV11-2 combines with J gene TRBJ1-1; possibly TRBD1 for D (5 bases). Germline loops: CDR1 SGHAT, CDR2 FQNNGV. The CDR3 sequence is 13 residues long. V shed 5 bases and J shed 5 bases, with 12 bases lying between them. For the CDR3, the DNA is TGTGCCAGCAGCCATGGGGGAGGGACTGAAGCTTTCTTT. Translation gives CASSHGGGTEAFF.

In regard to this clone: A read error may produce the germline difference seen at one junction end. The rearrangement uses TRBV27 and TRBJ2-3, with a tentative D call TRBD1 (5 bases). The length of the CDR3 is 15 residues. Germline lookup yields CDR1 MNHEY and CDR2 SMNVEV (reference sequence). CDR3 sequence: CASSFPRQSTGTQYF. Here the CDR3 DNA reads TGTGCCAGCAGTTTCCCGCGACAGAGCACAGGTACGCAGTATTTT.

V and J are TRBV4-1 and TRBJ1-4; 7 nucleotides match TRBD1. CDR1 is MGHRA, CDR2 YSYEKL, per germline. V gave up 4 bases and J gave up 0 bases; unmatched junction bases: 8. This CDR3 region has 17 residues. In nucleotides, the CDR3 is TGCGCCAGCAGCCGGGAGGGGACAGCTTCAACTAATGAAAAACTGTTTTTT. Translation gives CASSREGTASTNEKLFF.

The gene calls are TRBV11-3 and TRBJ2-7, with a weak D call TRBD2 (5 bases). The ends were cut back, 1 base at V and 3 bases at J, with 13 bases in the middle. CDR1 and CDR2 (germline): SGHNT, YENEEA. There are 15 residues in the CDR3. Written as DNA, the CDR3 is TGTGCCAGCAGCTTAGGCGGGCCCAACTTCTACGAGCAGTACTTC. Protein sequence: CASSLGGPNFYEQYF.

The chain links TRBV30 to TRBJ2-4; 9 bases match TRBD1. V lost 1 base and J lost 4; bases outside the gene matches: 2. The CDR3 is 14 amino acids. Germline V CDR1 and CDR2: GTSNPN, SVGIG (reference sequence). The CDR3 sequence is CAWSGGTGKNIQYF. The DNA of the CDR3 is TGTGCCTGGAGTGGAGGGACAGGGAAAAACATTCAGTACTTC.

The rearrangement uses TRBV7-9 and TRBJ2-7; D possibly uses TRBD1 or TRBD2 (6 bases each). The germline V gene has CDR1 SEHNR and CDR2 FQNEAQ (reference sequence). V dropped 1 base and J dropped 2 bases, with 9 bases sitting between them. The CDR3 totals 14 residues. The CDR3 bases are TGTGCCAGCAGCTTAGGGGGGGCGCCCTACGAGCAGTACTTC. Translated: CASSLGGAPYEQYF. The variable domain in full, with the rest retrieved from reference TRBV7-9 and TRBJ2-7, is DTGVSQNPRHKITKRGQNVTFRCDPISEHNRLYWYRQTLGQGPEFLTYFQNEAQLEKSRLLSDRFSAERPKGSFSTLEIQRTEQGDSAMYLCASSLGGAPYEQYFGPGTRLTVT.

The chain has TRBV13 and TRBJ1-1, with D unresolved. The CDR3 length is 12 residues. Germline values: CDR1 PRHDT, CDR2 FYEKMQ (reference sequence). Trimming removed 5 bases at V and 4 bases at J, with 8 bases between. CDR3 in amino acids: CASSTLTTEAFF. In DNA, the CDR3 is TGTGCCAGCAGCACTTTGACCACTGAAGCTTTCTTT.

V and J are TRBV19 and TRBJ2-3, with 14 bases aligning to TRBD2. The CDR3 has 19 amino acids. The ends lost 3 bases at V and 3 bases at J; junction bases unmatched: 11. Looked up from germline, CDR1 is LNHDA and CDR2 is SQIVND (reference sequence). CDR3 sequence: CASSIRLAGGPGWTDTQYF. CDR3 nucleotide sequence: TGTGCCAGTAGTATTCGACTAGCGGGAGGGCCCGGGTGGACAGATACGCAGTATTTT. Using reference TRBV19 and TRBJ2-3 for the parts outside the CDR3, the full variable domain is DGGITQSPKYLFRKEGQNVTLSCEQNLNHDAMYWYRQDPGQGLRLIYYSQIVNDFQKGDIAEGYSVSREKKESFPLTVTSAQKNPTAFYLCASSIRLAGGPGWTDTQYFGPGTRLTVL.

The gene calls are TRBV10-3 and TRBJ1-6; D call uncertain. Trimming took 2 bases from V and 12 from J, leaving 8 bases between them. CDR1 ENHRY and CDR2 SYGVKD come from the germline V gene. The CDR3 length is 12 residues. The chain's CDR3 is CAISEMGEPLHF. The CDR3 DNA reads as TGTGCCATCAGTGAGATGGGTGAACCCCTCCACTTT.